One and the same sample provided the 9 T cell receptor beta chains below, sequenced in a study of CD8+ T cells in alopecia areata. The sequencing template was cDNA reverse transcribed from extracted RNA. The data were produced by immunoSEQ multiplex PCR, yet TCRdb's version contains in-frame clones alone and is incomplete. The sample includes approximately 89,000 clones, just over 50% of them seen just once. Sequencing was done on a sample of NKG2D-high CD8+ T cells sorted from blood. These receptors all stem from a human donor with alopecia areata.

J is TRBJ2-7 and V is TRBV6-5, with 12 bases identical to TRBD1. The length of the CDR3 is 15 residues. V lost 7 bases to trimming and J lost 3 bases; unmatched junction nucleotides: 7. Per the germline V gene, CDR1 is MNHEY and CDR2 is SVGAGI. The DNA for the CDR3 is TGTGCCAGCACACCGGGACAGGGGGCGGGCTACGAGCAGTACTTC. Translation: CASTPGQGAGYEQYF.

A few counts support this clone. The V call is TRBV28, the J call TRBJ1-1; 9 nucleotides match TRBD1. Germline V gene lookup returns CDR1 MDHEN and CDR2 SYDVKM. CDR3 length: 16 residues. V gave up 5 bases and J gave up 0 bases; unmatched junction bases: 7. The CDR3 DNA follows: TGTGCCAGCAGTCAGGACAGGGGCCCTTTGAACACTGAAGCTTTCTTT. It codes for CASSQDRGPLNTEAFF. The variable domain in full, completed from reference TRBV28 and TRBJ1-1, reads DVKVTQSSRYLVKRTGEKVFLECVQDMDHENMFWYRQDPGLGLRLIYFSYDVKMKEKGDIPEGYSVSREKKERFSLILESASTNQTSMYLCASSQDRGPLNTEAFFGQGTRLTVV.

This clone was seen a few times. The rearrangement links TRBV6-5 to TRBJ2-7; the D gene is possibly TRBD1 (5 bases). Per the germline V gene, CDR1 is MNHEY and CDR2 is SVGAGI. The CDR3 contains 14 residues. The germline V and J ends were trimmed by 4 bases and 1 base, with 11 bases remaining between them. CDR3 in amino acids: CASSFSDTSYEQYF. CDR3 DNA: TGTGCCAGCAGTTTTTCGGACACATCCTACGAGCAGTACTTC.

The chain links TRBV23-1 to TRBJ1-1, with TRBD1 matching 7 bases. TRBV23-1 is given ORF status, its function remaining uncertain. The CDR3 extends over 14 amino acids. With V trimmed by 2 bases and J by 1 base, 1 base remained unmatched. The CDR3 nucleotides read TGCGCCAGCAGTCAACACAGGGGGAACACTGAAGCTTTCTTT. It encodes CASSQHRGNTEAFF.

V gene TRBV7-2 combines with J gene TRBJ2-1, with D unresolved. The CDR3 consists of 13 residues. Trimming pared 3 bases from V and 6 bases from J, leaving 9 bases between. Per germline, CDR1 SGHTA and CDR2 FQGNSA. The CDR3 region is CASSFEAVNEQFF. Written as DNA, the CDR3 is TGTGCCAGCAGCTTCGAAGCAGTCAATGAGCAGTTCTTC.

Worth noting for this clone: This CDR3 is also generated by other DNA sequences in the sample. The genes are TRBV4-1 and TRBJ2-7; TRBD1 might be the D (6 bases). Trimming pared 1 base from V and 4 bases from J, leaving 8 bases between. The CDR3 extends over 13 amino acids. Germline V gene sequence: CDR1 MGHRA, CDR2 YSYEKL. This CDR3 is CASSQGTVYEQYF. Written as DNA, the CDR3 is TGCGCCAGCAGCCAAGGGACAGTATACGAGCAGTACTTC.

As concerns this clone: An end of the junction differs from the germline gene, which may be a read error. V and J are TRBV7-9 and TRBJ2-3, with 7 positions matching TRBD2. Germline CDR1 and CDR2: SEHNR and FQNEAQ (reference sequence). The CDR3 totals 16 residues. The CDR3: CASSPARGTTRRPPDF. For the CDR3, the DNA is TGTGCCAGCAGCCCGGCGCGCGGGACTACCAGACGACCCCCGGACTTT.

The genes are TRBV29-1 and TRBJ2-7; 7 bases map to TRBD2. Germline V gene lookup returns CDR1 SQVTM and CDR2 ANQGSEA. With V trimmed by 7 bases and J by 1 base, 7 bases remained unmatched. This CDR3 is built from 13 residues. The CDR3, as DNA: TGCAGCGCTGTGACTAGCCTATCCTACGAGCAGTACTTC. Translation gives CSAVTSLSYEQYF.

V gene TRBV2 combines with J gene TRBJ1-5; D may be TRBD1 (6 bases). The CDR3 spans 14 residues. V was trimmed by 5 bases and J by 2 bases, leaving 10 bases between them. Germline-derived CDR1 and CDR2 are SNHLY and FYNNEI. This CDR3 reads CASSYRQGNQPQHF. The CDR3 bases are TGTGCCAGCAGTTACAGACAGGGCAATCAGCCCCAGCATTTT.